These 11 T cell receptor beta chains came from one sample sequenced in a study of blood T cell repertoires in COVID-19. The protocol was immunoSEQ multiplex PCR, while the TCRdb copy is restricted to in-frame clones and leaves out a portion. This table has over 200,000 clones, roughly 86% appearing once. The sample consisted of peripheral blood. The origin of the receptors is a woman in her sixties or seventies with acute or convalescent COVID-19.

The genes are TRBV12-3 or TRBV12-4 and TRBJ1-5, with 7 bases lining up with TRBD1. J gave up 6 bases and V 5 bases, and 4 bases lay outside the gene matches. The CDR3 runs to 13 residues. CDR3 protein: CASSIYRGQPQHF. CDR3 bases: TGTGCCAGCAGTATTTACAGGGGTCAGCCCCAGCATTTT.

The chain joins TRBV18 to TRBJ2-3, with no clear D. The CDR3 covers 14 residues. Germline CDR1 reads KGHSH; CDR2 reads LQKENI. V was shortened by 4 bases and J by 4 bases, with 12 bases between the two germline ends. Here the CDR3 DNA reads TGTGCCAGCTCACGACACCCCCTCCCAGATACGCAGTATTTT. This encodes CASSRHPLPDTQYF.

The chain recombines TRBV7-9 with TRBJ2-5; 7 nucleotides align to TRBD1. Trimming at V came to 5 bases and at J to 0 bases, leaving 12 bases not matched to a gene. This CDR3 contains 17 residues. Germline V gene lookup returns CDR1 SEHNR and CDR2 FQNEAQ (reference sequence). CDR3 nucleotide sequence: TGTGCCAGCAGCATCCTGACAGGGAGAGAGTACCAAGAGACCCAGTACTTC. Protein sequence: CASSILTGREYQETQYF. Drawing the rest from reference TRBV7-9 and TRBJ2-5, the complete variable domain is DTGVSQNPRHKITKRGQNVTFRCDPISEHNRLYWYRQTLGQGPEFLTYFQNEAQLEKSRLLSDRFSAERPKGSFSTLEIQRTEQGDSAMYLCASSILTGREYQETQYFGPGTRLLVL.

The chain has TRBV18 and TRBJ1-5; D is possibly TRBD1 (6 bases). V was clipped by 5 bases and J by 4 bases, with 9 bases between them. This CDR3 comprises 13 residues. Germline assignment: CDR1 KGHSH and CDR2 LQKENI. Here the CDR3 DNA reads TGTGCCAGCTCAAAGGACAGTAATCAGCCCCAGCATTTT. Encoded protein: CASSKDSNQPQHF.

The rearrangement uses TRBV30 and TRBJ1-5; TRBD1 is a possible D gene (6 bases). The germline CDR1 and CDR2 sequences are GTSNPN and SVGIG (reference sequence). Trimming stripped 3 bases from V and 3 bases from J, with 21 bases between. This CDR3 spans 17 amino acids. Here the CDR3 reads CAWSPRRGALDNQPQHF. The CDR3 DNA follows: TGTGCCTGGAGCCCACGACGGGGGGCGCTTGACAATCAGCCCCAGCATTTT. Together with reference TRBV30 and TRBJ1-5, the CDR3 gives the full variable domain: SQTIHQWPATLVQPVGSPLSLECTVEGTSNPNLYWYRQAAGRGLQLLFYSVGIGQISSEVPQNLSASRPQDRQFILSSKKLLLSDSGFYLCAWSPRRGALDNQPQHFGDGTRLSIL.

CDR3 in amino acids: CASSWDRGNYNEQFF. CDR3 DNA: TGTGCCAGCAGCTGGGACAGGGGAAACTACAATGAGCAGTTCTTC. This chain links TRBV5-6 with TRBJ2-1; 10 bases match TRBD1. The CDR3 covers 15 residues. V trimming: 3 bases; J trimming: 3 bases; junction bases outside the gene matches: 3. Germline V gives CDR1 SGHDT, CDR2 YYEEEE.

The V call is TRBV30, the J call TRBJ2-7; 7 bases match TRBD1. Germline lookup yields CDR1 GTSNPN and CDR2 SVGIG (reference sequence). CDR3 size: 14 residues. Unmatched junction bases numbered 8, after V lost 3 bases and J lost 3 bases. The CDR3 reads CAWSPGTAFYEQYF. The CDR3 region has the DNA TGTGCCTGGAGCCCCGGGACAGCGTTCTACGAGCAGTACTTC.

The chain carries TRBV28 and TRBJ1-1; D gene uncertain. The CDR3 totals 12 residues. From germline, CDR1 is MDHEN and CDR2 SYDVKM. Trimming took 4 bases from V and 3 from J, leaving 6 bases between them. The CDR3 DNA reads TGTGCCAGCAGTTCCCTTTACACTGAAGCTTTCTTT. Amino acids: CASSSLYTEAFF.

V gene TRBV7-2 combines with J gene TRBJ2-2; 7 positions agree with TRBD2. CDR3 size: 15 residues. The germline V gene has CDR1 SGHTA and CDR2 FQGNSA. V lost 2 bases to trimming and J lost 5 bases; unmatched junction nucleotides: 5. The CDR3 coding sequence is TGTGCCAGCAGCTTAAAACCCGGGGGGACCGGGGAGCTGTTTTTT. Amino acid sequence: CASSLKPGGTGELFF.

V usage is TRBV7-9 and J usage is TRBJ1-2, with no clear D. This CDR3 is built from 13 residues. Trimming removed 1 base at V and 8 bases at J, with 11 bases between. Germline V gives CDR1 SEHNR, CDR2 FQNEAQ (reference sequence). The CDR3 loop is CASSLDGGYGYTF. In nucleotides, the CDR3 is TGTGCCAGCAGCTTAGATGGAGGGTACGGCTACACCTTC. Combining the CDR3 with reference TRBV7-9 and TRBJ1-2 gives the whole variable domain DTGVSQNPRHKITKRGQNVTFRCDPISEHNRLYWYRQTLGQGPEFLTYFQNEAQLEKSRLLSDRFSAERPKGSFSTLEIQRTEQGDSAMYLCASSLDGGYGYTFGSGTRLTVV.

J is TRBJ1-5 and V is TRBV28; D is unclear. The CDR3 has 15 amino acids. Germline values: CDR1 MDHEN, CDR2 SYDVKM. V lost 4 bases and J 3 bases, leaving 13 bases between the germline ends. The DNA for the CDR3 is TGTGCCAGCAGTTCCTCCAGACAAGACAATCAGCCCCAGCATTTT. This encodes CASSSSRQDNQPQHF.